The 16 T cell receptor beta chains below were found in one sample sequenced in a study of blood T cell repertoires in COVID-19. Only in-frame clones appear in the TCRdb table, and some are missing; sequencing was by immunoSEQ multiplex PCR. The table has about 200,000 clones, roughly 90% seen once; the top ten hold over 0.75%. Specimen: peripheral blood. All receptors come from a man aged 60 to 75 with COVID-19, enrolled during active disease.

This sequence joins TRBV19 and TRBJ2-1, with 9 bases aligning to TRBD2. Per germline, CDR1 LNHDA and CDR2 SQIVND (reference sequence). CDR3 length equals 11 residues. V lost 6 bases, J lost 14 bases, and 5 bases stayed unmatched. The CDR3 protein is CASSLAGSKFF. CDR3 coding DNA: TGTGCCAGTAGCCTAGCGGGGAGCAAGTTCTTC. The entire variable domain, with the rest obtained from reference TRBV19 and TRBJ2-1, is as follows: DGGITQSPKYLFRKEGQNVTLSCEQNLNHDAMYWYRQDPGQGLRLIYYSQIVNDFQKGDIAEGYSVSREKKESFPLTVTSAQKNPTAFYLCASSLAGSKFFGPGTRLTVL.

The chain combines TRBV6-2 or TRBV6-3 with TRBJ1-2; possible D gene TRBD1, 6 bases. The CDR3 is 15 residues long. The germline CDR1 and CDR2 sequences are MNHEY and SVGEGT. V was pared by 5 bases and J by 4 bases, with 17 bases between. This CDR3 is CASSRGRGVSYGYTF. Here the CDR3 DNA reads TGTGCCAGCAGTCGGGGCAGGGGCGTGAGCTATGGCTACACCTTC.

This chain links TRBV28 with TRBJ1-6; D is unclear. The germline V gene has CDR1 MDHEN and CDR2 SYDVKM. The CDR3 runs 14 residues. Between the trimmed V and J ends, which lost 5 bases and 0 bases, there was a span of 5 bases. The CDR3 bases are TGTGCCAGCAGTATCATCTCCTATAATTCACCCCTCCACTTT. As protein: CASSIISYNSPLHF.

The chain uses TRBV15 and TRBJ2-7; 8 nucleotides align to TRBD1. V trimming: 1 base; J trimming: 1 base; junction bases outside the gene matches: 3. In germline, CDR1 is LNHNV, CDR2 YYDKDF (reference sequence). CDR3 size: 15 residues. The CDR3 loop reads CATSRAGTGSYEQYF. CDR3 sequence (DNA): TGTGCCACCAGCAGAGCGGGGACAGGATCCTACGAGCAGTACTTC.

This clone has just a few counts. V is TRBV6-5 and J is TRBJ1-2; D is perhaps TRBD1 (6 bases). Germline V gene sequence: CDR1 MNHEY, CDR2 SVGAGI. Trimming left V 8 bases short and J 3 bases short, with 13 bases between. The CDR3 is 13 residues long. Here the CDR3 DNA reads TGTGCCAGCGTCTCAGGGGTAGACTATGGCTACACCTTC. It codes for CASVSGVDYGYTF.

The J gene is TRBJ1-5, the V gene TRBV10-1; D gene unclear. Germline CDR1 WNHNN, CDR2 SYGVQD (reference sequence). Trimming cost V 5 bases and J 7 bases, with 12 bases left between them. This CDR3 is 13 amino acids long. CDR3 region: CASSQREGQPQHF. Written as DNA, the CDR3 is TGCGCCAGCAGTCAACGGGAGGGACAGCCCCAGCATTTT.

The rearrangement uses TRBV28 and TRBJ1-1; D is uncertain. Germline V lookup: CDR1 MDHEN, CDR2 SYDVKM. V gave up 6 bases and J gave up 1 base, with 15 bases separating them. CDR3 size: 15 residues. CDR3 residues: CASRRPMTGNTEAFF. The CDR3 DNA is TGTGCCAGCAGAAGACCAATGACGGGGAACACTGAAGCTTTCTTT.

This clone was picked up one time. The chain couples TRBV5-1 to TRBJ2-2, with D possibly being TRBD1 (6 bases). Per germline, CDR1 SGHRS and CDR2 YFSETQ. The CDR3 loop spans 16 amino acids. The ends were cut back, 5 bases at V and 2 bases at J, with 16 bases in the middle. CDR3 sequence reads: CASSQTGPPNTGELFF. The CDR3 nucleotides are TGCGCCAGCAGTCAGACAGGTCCTCCCAACACCGGGGAGCTGTTTTTT.

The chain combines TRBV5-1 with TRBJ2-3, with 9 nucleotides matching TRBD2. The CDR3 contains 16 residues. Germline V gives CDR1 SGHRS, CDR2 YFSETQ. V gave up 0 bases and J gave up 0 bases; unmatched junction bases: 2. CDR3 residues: CASSLGLAESTDTQYF. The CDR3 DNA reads TGCGCCAGCAGCTTGGGACTAGCGGAAAGCACAGATACGCAGTATTTT.

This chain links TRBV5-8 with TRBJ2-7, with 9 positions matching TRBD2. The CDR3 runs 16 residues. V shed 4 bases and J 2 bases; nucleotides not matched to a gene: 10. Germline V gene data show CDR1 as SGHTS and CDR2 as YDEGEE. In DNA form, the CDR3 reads TGTGCCAGCAGCGAGGGACTAGCATTTATCCCCTACGAGCAGTACTTC. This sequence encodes CASSEGLAFIPYEQYF.

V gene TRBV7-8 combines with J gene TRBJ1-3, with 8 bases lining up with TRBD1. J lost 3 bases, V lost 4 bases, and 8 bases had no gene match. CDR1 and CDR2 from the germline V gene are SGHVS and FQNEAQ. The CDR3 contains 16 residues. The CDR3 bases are TGTGCCAGCAGCTCCCGGGACAGGACCCTTGGAAACACCATATATTTT. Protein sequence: CASSSRDRTLGNTIYF. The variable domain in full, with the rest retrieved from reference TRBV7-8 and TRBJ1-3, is GAGVSQSPRYKVAKRGQDVALRCDPISGHVSLFWYQQALGQGPEFLTYFQNEAQLDKSGLPSDRFFAERPEGSVSTLKIQRTQQEDSAVYLCASSSRDRTLGNTIYFGEGSWLTVV.

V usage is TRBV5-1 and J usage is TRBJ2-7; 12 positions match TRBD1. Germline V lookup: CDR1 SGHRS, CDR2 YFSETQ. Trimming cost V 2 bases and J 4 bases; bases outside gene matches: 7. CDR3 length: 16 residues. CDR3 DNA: TGCGCCAGCAGCTTCGGGACAGGGGGCGCAGGGTACGAGCAGTACTTC. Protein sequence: CASSFGTGGAGYEQYF.

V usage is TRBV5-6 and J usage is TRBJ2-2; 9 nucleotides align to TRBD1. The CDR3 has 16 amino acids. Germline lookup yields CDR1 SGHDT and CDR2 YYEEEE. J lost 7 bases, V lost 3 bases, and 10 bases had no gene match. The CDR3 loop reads CASSSLGTGSFGELFF. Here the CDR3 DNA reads TGTGCCAGCAGCTCCCTCGGGACAGGGTCTTTCGGGGAGCTGTTTTTT.

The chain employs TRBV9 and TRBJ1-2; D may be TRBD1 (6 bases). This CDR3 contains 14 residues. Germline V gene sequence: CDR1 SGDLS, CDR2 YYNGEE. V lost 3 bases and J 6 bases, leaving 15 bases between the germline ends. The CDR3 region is CASSGRGIRDGYTF. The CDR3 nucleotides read TGTGCCAGCAGCGGCAGGGGCATTCGGGATGGCTACACCTTC.

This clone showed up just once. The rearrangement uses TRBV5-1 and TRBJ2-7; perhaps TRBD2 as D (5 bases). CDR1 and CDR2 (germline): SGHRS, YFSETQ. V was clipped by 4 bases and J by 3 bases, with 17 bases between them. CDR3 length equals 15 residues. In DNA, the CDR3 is TGCGCCAGCAGCCCCGACACGGGGAAACTCTACGAGCAGTACTTC. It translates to CASSPDTGKLYEQYF.

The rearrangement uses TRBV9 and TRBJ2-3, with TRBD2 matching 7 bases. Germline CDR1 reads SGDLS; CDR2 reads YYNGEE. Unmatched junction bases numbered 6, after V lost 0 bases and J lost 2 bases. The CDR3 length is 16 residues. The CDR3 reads CASSVGSSGHTDTQYF. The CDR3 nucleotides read TGTGCCAGCAGCGTAGGGTCTAGCGGTCACACAGATACGCAGTATTTT.